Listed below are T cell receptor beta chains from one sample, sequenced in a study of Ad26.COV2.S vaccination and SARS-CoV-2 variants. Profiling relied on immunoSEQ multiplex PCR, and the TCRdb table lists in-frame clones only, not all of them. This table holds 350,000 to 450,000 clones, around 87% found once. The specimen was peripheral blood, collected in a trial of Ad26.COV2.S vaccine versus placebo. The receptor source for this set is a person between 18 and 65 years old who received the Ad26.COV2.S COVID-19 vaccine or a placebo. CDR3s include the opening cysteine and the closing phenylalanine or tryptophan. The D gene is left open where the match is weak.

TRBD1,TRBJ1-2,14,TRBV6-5,CASTMTGEAYGYTF,TGTGCCAGCACGATGACAGGGGAAGCCTATGGCTACACCTTC
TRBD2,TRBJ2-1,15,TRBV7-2,CASSLGTISWNEQFF,TGTGCCAGCAGCTTGGGGACTATTAGTTGGAATGAGCAGTTCTTC
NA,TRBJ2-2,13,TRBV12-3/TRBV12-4,CASIKQNTGELFF,TGTGCCAGCATTAAACAGAACACCGGGGAGCTGTTTTTT
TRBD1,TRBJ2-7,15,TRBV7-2,CASSSSGTVSLEQYF,TGTGCCAGCAGCAGCTCCGGGACAGTCAGCCTCGAGCAGTACTTC
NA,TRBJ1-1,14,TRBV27,CASSVRGRNTEAFF,TGTGCCAGCAGTGTAAGGGGGAGGAACACTGAAGCTTTCTTT
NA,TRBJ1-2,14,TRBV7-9,CASSPPGPNYGYTF,TGTGCCAGCAGCCCTCCCGGACCTAACTATGGCTACACCTTC
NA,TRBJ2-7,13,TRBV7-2,CASSDDWGGEQYF,TGTGCCAGCAGCGACGACTGGGGCGGCGAGCAGTACTTC
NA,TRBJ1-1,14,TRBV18,CASSPQGVNTEAFF,TGTGCCAGCTCACCACAGGGTGTGAACACTGAAGCTTTCTTT
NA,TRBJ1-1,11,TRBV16,CASSLTGEAFF,TGTGCCAGCAGCCTGACGGGTGAAGCTTTCTTT
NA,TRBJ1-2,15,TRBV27,CASSSGRDPSYGYTF,TGTGCCAGCAGTTCCGGTCGGGACCCCAGCTATGGCTACACCTTC
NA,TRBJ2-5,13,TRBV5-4,CASSPDIQETQYF,TGTGCCAGCAGCCCGGACATCCAAGAGACCCAGTACTTC
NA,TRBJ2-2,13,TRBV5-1,CASSLQGGGELFF,TGCGCCAGCAGCTTGCAGGGGGGCGGGGAGCTGTTTTTT
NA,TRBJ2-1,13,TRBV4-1,CASSQESRDEQFF,TGCGCCAGCAGCCAAGAGTCCAGGGATGAGCAGTTCTTC
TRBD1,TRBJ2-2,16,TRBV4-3,CASSQGTGTLSGELFF,TGCGCCAGCAGCCAAGGGACAGGGACCCTTAGCGGGGAGCTGTTTTTT
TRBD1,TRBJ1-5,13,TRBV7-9,CASSGTGGQPQHF,TGTGCCAGCAGCGGTACAGGGGGTCAGCCCCAGCATTTT
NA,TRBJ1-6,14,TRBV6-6,CASIEGRENSPLHF,TGTGCCAGCATTGAGGGAAGGGAAAATTCACCCCTCCACTTT
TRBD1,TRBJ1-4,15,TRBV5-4,CASSSLGQANEKLFF,TGTGCCAGCAGCTCGCTGGGACAGGCTAATGAAAAACTGTTTTTT
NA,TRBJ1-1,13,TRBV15,CATSRLMNTEAFF,TGTGCCACCAGCCGCCTGATGAACACTGAAGCTTTCTTT
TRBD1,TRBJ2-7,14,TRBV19,CASSLGQGAYEQYF,TGTGCCAGTAGTTTGGGACAGGGGGCCTACGAGCAGTACTTC
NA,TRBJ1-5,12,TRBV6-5,CASKYSNQPQHF,TGTGCCAGCAAATATAGCAATCAGCCCCAGCATTTT
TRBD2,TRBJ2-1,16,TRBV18,CASSPGGGASGNEQFF,TGTGCCAGCTCACCGGGCGGGGGGGCCTCGGGCAATGAGCAGTTCTTC
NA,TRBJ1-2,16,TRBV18,CASQGAGLRVDRQTTF,TGTGCCAGCCAGGGAGCTGGCCTAAGGGTAGACCGACAAACCACCTTC
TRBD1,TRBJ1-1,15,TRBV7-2,CASSDWTGGFTEAFF,TGTGCCAGCAGCGATTGGACAGGGGGTTTCACTGAAGCTTTCTTT